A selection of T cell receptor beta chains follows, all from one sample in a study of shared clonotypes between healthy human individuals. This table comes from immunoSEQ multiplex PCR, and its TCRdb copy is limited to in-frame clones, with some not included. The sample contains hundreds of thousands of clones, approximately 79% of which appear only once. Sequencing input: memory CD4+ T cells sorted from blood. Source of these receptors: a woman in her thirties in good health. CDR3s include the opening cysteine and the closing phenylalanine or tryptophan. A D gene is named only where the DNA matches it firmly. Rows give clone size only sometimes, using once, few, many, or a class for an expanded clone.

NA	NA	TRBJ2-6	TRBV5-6	TGTGCCAGCAGCTTGCCTGCAGGGGCCAACGTCCTGACTTTC	CASSLPAGANVLTF
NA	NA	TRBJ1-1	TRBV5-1	TGCGCCAGCAGCTTGGGGCAGGGGTATGTTGAAGCTTTCTTT	CASSLGQGYVEAFF
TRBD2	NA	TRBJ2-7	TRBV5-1	TGCGCCAGCAGCCTGCTTCCCGCGGGGGACGAGCAGTACTTC	CASSLLPAGDEQYF
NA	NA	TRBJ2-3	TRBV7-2	TGTGCCAGCAGCGTATCCCCCCGAAGCACAGATACGCAGTATTTT	CASSVSPRSTDTQYF
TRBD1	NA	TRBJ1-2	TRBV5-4	TGTGCCAGCAGCCCCTTCGCAGGGGGCGCATGGGTCAACTATGGCTACACCTTC	CASSPFAGGAWVNYGYTF
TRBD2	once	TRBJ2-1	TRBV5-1	TGCGCCAGCAGCTTTACGGGAGGTAGGAATGAGCAGTTCTTC	CASSFTGGRNEQFF
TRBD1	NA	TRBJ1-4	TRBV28	TGTGCCAGCAGTTGGCAGGGGGCAACTAATGAAAAACTGTTTTTT	CASSWQGATNEKLFF
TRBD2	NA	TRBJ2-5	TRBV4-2	TGTGCCAGCAGCCAAGTAACGGGAGGGCAAGAGACCCAGTACTTC	CASSQVTGGQETQYF
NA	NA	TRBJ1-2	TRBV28	TGTGCCAGCAGTTTATGGGGAGGGGGAGGCTACACCTTC	CASSLWGGGGYTF
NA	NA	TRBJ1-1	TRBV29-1	TGCAGCGCCACCGAAAGCTGGGGCACTGAAGCTTTCTTT	CSATESWGTEAFF
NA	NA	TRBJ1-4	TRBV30	TGTGCCTGGAGTCCGCCGACAGGACGGGTTGAAAAACTGTTTTTT	CAWSPPTGRVEKLFF
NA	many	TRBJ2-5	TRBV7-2	TGTGCCAGCAGCTTAGCGCGAAGTGCGACCCAGTACTTC	CASSLARSATQYF
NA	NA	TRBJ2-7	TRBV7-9	TGTGCCAGCAGCTTAGTAGGCCCGCGCGAGCAGTACTTC	CASSLVGPREQYF
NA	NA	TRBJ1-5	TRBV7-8	TGTGCCAGCAGCCCGGGACCGAGCAATCAGCCCCAGCATTTT	CASSPGPSNQPQHF
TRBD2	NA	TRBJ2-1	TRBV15	TGTGCCACCAGCATCCAACTAGCGGGAGGGTCCAATGAGCAGTTCTTC	CATSIQLAGGSNEQFF
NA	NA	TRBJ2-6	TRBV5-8	TGTGCCAGCAGCGGGCCAAGCTCTGGGGCCAACGTCCTGACTTTC	CASSGPSSGANVLTF
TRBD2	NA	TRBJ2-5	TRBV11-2	TGTGCCAGCAGCTTATGGGGGACTAGCGGGAGGGTTAAGACCCAGTACTTC	CASSLWGTSGRVKTQYF
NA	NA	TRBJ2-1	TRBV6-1	TGTGCCAGCAGCCTATCCTTCAATGAGCAGTTCTTC	CASSLSFNEQFF
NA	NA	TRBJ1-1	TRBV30	TGTGCCTCAAAGCCCGGGACACGCAGCACTGAAGCTTTCTTT	CASKPGTRSTEAFF
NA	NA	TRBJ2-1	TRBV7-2	TGTGCCAGCAGCTTTAGACAGGCGAGAAATAATATGTATGAGCAGTTCTTC	CASSFRQARNNMYEQFF
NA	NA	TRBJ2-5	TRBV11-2	TGTGCCAGCAGCTTATTCGGAGAGACCCAGTACTTC	CASSLFGETQYF
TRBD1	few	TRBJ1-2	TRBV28	TGTGCCAGCAGTGCCCAGGGGGGGGTGAACTATGGCTACACCTTC	CASSAQGGVNYGYTF
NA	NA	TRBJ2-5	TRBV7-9	TGTGCCAGCAGTATCAAAGAGACCCAGTACTTC	CASSIKETQYF
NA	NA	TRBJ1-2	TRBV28	TGTGTCTCCGGGACCCCAGACCTATATGGCTACACCTTC	CVSGTPDLYGYTF
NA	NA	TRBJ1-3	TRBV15	TGTGCCACTGAGGCCGAGGGAAACACCATATATTTT	CATEAEGNTIYF
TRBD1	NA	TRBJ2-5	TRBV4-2	TGTGCCAGCAGCCTTCTGACAGGGGAAGGGGAGACCCAGTACTTC	CASSLLTGEGETQYF
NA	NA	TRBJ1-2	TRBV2	TGTGCCAGCAGAGAACAGGCGCCCCATGGCTACACCTTC	CASREQAPHGYTF
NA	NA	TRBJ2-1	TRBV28	TGTGCCAGCAGCCAATTCTCCCTCGGTTCCAATGAGCAGTTCTTC	CASSQFSLGSNEQFF
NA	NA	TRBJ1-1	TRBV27	TGTGCCAGCATTGCGTTTTACGACACAGGGATGAACACTGAAGCTTTCTTT	CASIAFYDTGMNTEAFF
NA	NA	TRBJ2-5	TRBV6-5	TGTGCCAGCAGCAAGATGGGACGAAACCAAGAGACCCAGTACTTC	CASSKMGRNQETQYF
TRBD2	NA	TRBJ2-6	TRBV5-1	TGCGCCAGCAGCTCCCTAGCGGGTGCCCTCTCTAGGGCCAACGTCCTGACTTTC	CASSSLAGALSRANVLTF
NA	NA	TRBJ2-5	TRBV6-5	TGTGCCAGCAGTTACGGGGGCGGACCGGTTGGGGAGACCCAGTACTTC	CASSYGGGPVGETQYF
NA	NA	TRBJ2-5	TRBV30	TGTGCCTGGAGCACCCAAGAGACCCAGTACTTC	CAWSTQETQYF
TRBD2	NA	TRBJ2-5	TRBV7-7	TGTGCCAGCAGCTTTTCTTCCGGACTAGCGGTTGGGGAGACCCAGTACTTC	CASSFSSGLAVGETQYF
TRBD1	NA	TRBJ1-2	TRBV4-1	TGCGCCAGCAGCCAAGAGGGCAGGGGGAAGGGCTACACCTTC	CASSQEGRGKGYTF
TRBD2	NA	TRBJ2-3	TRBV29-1	TGCAGCGTTGATGCGGGAGAAGCGACAGATACGCAGTATTTT	CSVDAGEATDTQYF
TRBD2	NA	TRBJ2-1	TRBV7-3	TGTGCCAGCAGCGCGACTAGCGGTTCCTACAATGAGCAGTTCTTC	CASSATSGSYNEQFF
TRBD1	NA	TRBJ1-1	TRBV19	TGTGCCAGTAGTGGCAGGGGGGCTGAAGCTTTCTTT	CASSGRGAEAFF
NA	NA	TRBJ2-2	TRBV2	TGTGCCAGCAGTTCTGCCGGGGAGCTGTTTTTT	CASSSAGELFF
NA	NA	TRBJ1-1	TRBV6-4	TGTGCCAGGCCAAGAATAGCACAGGGCCTGGACACTGAAGCTTTCTTT	CARPRIAQGLDTEAFF
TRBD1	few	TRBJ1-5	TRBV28	TGTGCCAGCAATCCACAGGGGAATCAGCCCCAGCATTTT	CASNPQGNQPQHF
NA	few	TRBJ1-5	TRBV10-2	TGCGCCAGCAGTGAGTCTGGGAGTGTCAGCAATCAGCCCCAGCATTTT	CASSESGSVSNQPQHF
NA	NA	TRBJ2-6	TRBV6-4	TGTGCCAGCAGTGACGGCGGAGCCTCTGGGGCCAACGTCCTGACTTTC	CASSDGGASGANVLTF
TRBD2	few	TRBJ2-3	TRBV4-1	TGCGCCAGCAGCCAACAAGTTCTAGCGGGAGCCACAGATACGCAGTATTTT	CASSQQVLAGATDTQYF
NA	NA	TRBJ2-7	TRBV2	TGTGCCAGCAGTGAAAGGACAACCTCCTACGAGCAGTACTTC	CASSERTTSYEQYF
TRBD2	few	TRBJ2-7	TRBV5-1	TGCGCCAGCAGCTTACAACCGGGACTAGCGGGAGTCGAGTCCTACGAGCAGTACTTC	CASSLQPGLAGVESYEQYF
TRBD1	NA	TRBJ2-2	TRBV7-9	TGTGCCAGCAGCTTTCTTCCCTCCATGGACAGGCGGAGCGGGGAGCTGTTTTTT	CASSFLPSMDRRSGELFF
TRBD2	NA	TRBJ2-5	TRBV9	TGTGCCAGCAGCCCAAGACTAGCGGAGCTTCCCCAAGAGACCCAGTACTTC	CASSPRLAELPQETQYF
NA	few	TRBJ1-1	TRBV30	TGTGCCTGGGAGGGACATATAACTGAAGCTTTCTTT	CAWEGHITEAFF
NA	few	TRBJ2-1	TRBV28	TGTGCCAGCAGTCCCCACAATGAGCAGTTCTTC	CASSPHNEQFF
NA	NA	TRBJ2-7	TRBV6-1	TGTGCCAGCAGTGAAGGGGGTGGCTCATCCTACGAGCAGTACTTC	CASSEGGGSSYEQYF
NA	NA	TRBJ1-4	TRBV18	TGTGCCAGCTCACCGGCCACAACTAATGAAAAACTGTTTTTT	CASSPATTNEKLFF
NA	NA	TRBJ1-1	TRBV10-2	TGCGCCAGCAGTGAGTCTGGGAACACTGAAGCTTTCTTT	CASSESGNTEAFF